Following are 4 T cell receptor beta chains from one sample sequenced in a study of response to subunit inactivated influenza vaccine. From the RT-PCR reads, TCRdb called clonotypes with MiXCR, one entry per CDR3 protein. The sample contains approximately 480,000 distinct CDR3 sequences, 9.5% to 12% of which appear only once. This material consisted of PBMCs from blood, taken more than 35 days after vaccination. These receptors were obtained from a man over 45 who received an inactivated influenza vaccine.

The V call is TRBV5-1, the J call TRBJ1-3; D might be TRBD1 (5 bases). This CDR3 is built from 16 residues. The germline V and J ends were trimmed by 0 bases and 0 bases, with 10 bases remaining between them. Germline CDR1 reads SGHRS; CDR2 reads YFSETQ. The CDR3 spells CASSLGQPYSGNTIYF. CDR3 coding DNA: TGCGCCAGCAGCTTGGGACAGCCCTACTCTGGAAACACCATATATTTT.

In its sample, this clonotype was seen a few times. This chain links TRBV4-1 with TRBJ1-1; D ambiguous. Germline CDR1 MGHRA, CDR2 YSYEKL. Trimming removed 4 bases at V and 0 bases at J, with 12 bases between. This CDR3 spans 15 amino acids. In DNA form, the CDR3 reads TGCGCCAGCAGCCCGGTTATAATCGTGAACACTGAAGCTTTCTTT. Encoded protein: CASSPVIIVNTEAFF.

The CDR3 nucleotides are TGTGCCAGCAGTTGGGGATGGGGGGAGACCCAGTACTTC. This encodes CASSWGWGETQYF. The genes are TRBV6-5 and TRBJ2-5; tentatively, D is TRBD1 or TRBD2 (5 bases each). Germline CDR1 MNHEY, CDR2 SVGAGI. V was clipped by 4 bases and J by 5 bases, with 11 bases between them. The CDR3 contains 13 residues.

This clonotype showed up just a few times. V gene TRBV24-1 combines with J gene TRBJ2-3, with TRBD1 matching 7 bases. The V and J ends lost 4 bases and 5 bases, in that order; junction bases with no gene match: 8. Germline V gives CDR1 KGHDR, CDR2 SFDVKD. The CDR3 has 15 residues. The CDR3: CATSDSGQGVDTQYF. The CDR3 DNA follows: TGTGCCACCAGTGACTCCGGGCAGGGGGTAGATACGCAGTATTTT.